These T cell receptor beta chains were read from a single sample in a study of breast tumors, draining lymph nodes, adjacent tissues. TCRdb reprocessed the multiplex PCR reads via MiXCR and lists one record per CDR3 protein. The sample records about 89,000 distinct CDR3 sequences, roughly 30% being singletons. Sequencing input: axillary lymph node tissue. All receptors derive from a female donor with breast cancer. Some clones in this sample may be carry-over from other donors' samples. The CDR3 runs from the conserved cysteine through the conserved F or W. Fields, in order: J gene, clone size, V gene, D gene, CDR3 protein, CDR3 DNA. The D gene is left open where the match is weak. Not every row has a clone size; where given, it reads once, few, many or a size class.

>TRBJ2-1|many|TRBV9|NA
CASSSGGGDEQFF
TGTGCCAGCAGCTCAGGGGGGGGGGATGAGCAGTTCTTC
>TRBJ2-3|many|TRBV9|NA
CASSVQGPDTQYF
TGTGCCAGCAGCGTACAGGGCCCCGATACGCAGTATTTT
>TRBJ1-6|many|TRBV30|NA
CAWSVGRLYDSPLHF
TGTGCCTGGAGTGTTGGTCGGCTCTACGATTCACCCCTCCACTTT
>TRBJ2-1|many|TRBV3-1|NA
CASSLGTVPYNEQFF
TGTGCCAGCAGCCTCGGGACGGTCCCCTACAATGAGCAGTTCTTC
>TRBJ2-1|many|TRBV24-1|TRBD1
CATSGQGDEQFF
TGTGCCACCAGTGGACAGGGCGATGAGCAGTTCTTC
>TRBJ2-1|many|TRBV20-1|TRBD2
CSASSSELAHNEQFF
TGCAGTGCTAGTAGTTCGGAACTAGCGCACAATGAGCAGTTCTTC
>TRBJ2-5|many|TRBV12-3/TRBV12-4|NA
CASSPGAINQETQYF
TGTGCCAGCAGTCCAGGGGCGATAAATCAAGAGACCCAGTACTTC
>TRBJ1-5|many|TRBV29-1|TRBD1
CSVTTTGGGQPQHF
TGCAGCGTTACGACCACAGGGGGCGGACAGCCCCAGCATTTT
>TRBJ2-1|NA|TRBV5-1|NA
CASSTGRNEQFF
TGCGCCAGCAGCACGGGGCGGAATGAGCAGTTCTTC
>TRBJ1-2|many|TRBV12-3/TRBV12-4|NA
CASSSGRFTLGYTF
TGTGCCAGCAGTTCGGGACGGTTCACGTTGGGCTACACCTTC
>TRBJ2-1|many|TRBV5-1|TRBD2
CASSLATSGIDEQFF
TGCGCCAGCAGCTTGGCGACTAGCGGGATCGATGAGCAGTTCTTC
>TRBJ2-5|NA|TRBV12-3/TRBV12-4|TRBD2
CASSRGLAGIQETQYF
TGTGCCAGCAGCCGAGGACTAGCGGGGATACAAGAGACCCAGTACTTC
>TRBJ2-2|NA|TRBV20-1|NA
CSASGTPNTGELFF
TGCAGTGCCTCCGGGACACCAAACACCGGGGAGCTGTTTTTT
>TRBJ1-6|NA|TRBV7-9|TRBD1
CASSTGTANSPLHF
TGTGCCAGCAGCACTGGGACAGCGAATTCACCCCTCCACTTT
>TRBJ1-5|many|TRBV6-1|TRBD1
CASTMGQGGANQPQHF
TGTGCCAGCACCATGGGACAGGGGGGGGCCAATCAGCCCCAGCATTTT
>TRBJ2-3|few|TRBV6-2/TRBV6-3|TRBD2
CASNPGLAGNTDTQYF
TGTGCCAGCAATCCGGGACTAGCGGGTAATACAGATACGCAGTATTTT
>TRBJ1-2|many|TRBV7-3|TRBD1
CASISGQGKANYGYTF
TGTGCCAGCATCTCTGGACAGGGGAAAGCTAACTATGGCTACACCTTC
>TRBJ2-5|many|TRBV19|NA
CASSSSGLAGQETQYF
TGTGCCAGTAGTAGTTCCGGGCTCGCTGGCCAAGAGACCCAGTACTTC
>TRBJ2-3|NA|TRBV11-2|NA
CASSSGSGLPITDTQYF
TGTGCCAGCAGTTCCGGGTCGGGACTCCCGATCACAGATACGCAGTATTTT
>TRBJ2-7|NA|TRBV20-1|TRBD1
CSAGRQGGSYEQYF
TGCAGTGCTGGACGACAGGGGGGATCCTACGAGCAGTACTTC
>TRBJ1-2|many|TRBV29-1|NA
CSVFIGGGYTF
TGCAGCGTTTTCATTGGGGGTGGCTACACCTTC
>TRBJ2-1|NA|TRBV6-4|TRBD2
CASSASASGSSGEQFF
TGTGCCAGCAGTGCCTCCGCTAGCGGGAGTTCAGGTGAGCAGTTCTTC
>TRBJ2-2|many|TRBV6-2/TRBV6-3|NA
CASRRDSPSAGELFF
TGTGCCAGCAGGCGGGACAGCCCTTCGGCCGGGGAGCTGTTTTTT
>TRBJ1-2|NA|TRBV6-1|NA
CAIINRDYGYTF
TGCGCCATTATAAACAGAGACTATGGCTACACCTTC
>TRBJ1-1|NA|TRBV6-1|TRBD1
CASSAGGVTEAFF
TGTGCCAGCAGTGCAGGGGGAGTCACTGAAGCTTTCTTT
>TRBJ2-3|many|TRBV7-2|NA
CASSLMGRADTDTQYF
TGTGCCAGCAGCCTGATGGGAAGGGCCGACACAGATACGCAGTATTTT
>TRBJ2-5|many|TRBV7-2|NA
CASSAPFQETQYF
TGTGCCAGCAGCGCCCCGTTCCAAGAGACCCAGTACTTC
>TRBJ2-3|many|TRBV19|NA
CASSRDSRGDTQYF
TGTGCCAGTAGTAGGGATAGCCGGGGAGATACGCAGTATTTT
>TRBJ1-2|NA|TRBV29-1|NA
CSVEGDYGCTF
NA
>TRBJ2-7|many|TRBV28|NA
CATLSDGFYEQYF
TGTGCCACCTTGTCGGACGGGTTCTACGAGCAGTACTTC
>TRBJ1-3|many|TRBV18|NA
CASSSLQETGNTIYF
TGTGCCAGCTCATCTCTACAAGAAACTGGAAACACCATATATTTT
>TRBJ2-5|NA|TRBV11-3|TRBD2
CASSSRTSGQETQYF
TGTGCCAGCAGCTCGCGGACTAGCGGACAAGAGACCCAGTACTTC